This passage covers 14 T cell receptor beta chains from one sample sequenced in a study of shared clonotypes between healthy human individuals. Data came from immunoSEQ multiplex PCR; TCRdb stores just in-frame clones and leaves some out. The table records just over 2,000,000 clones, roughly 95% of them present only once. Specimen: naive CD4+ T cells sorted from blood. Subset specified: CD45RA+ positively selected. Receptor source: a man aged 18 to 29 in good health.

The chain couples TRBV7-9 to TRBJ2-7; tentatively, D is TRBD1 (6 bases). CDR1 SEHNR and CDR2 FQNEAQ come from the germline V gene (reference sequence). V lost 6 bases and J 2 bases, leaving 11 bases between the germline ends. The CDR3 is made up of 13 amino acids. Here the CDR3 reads CASSTGSAYEQYF. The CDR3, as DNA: TGTGCCAGCAGTACAGGGTCGGCCTACGAGCAGTACTTC. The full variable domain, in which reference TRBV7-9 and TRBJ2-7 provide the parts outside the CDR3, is DTGVSQNPRHKITKRGQNVTFRCDPISEHNRLYWYRQTLGQGPEFLTYFQNEAQLEKSRLLSDRFSAERPKGSFSTLEIQRTEQGDSAMYLCASSTGSAYEQYFGPGTRLTVT.

CDR3 sequence (DNA): TGTGCCAGCAGCCAAGAGCGGAGAGGGGGCTACCAAGAGACCCAGTACTTC. Translating gives CASSQERRGGYQETQYF. This sequence joins TRBV14 and TRBJ2-5, with 7 bases lining up with TRBD1. Unmatched junction bases numbered 7, after V lost 0 bases and J lost 0 bases. CDR1 SGHDN and CDR2 FVKESK come from the germline V gene. This CDR3 spans 17 amino acids.

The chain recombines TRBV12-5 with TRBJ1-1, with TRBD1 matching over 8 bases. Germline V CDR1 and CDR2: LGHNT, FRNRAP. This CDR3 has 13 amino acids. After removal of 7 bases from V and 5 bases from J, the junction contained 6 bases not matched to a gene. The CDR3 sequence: CASAQTGGTEAFF. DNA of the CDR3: TGTGCTAGTGCCCAAACAGGGGGGACTGAAGCTTTCTTT.

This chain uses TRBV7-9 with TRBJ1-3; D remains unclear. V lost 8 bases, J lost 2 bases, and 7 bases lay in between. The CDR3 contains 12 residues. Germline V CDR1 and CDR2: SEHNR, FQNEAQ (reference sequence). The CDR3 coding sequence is TGTGCCAGCGGGGTTCCTGGAAACACCATATATTTT. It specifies CASGVPGNTIYF.

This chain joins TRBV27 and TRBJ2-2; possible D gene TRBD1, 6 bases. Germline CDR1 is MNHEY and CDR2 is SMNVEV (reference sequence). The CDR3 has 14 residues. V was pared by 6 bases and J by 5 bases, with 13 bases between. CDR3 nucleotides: TGTGCCAGCAGCAGTCAGGGGTCGACCGGGGAGCTGTTTTTT. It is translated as CASSSQGSTGELFF.

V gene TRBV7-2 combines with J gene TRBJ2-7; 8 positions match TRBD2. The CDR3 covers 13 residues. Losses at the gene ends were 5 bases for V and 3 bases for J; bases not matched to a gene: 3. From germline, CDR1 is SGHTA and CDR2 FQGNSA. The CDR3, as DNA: TGTGCCAGCAGCCTTAGCGGGGACTACGAGCAGTACTTC. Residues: CASSLSGDYEQYF.

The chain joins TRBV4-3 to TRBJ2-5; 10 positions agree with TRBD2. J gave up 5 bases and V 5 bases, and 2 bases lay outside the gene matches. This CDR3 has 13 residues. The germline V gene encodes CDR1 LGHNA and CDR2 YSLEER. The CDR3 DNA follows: TGCGCCAGCAGCTTACTAGCGGGGGAGACCCAGTACTTC. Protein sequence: CASSLLAGETQYF.

The CDR3 sequence is CASSDGQGAGGYTF. In nucleotides, the CDR3 is TGTGCCAGCAGCGATGGACAGGGGGCGGGTGGCTACACCTTC. The chain combines TRBV7-3 with TRBJ1-2; TRBD1 matches at 11 bases. The V segment lost 5 bases and the J segment 7 bases; nucleotides outside the gene matches: 6. The germline gives CDR1 SGHTA, CDR2 FQGTGA. This CDR3 has 14 amino acids.

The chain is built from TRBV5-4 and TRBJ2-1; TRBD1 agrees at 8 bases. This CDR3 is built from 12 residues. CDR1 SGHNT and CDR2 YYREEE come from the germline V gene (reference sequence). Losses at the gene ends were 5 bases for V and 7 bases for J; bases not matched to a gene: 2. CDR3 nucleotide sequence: TGTGCCAGCAGAACAGGGGGAAATGAGCAGTTCTTC. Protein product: CASRTGGNEQFF.

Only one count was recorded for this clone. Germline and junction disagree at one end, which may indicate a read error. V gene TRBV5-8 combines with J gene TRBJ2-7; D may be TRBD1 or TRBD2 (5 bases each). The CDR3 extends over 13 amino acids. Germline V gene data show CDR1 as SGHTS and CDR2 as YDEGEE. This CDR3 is CARSLGPGYEQYF. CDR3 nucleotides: TGTGCCAGAAGCTTGGGACCGGGATACGAGCAGTACTTC.

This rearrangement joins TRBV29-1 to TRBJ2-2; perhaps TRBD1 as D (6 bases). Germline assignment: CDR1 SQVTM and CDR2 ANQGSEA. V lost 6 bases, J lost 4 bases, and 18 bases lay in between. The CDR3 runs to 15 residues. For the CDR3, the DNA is TGCAGCGTGGGGGAGAGGGGGAGCACCACCGGGGAGCTGTTTTTT. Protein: CSVGERGSTTGELFF.

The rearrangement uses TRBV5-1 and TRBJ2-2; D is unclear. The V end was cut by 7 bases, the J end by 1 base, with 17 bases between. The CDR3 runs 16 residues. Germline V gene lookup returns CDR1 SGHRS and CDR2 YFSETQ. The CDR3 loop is CASSADPGENTGELFF. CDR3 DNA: TGCGCCAGCTCGGCCGACCCCGGCGAGAACACCGGGGAGCTGTTTTTT.

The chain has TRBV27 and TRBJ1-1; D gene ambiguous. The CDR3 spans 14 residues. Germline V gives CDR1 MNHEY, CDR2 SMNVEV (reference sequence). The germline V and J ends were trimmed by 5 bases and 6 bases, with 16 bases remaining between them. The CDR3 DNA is TGTGCCAGCAGTCTAGCCGGCACGCCGTCTGAAGCTTTCTTT. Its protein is CASSLAGTPSEAFF.

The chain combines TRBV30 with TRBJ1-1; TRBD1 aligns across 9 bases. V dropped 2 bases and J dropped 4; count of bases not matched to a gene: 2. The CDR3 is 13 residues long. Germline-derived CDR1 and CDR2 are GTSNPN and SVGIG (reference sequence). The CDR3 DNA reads TGTGCCTGGAGTTCGACAGGGGGCACTGAAGCTTTCTTT. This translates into CAWSSTGGTEAFF.